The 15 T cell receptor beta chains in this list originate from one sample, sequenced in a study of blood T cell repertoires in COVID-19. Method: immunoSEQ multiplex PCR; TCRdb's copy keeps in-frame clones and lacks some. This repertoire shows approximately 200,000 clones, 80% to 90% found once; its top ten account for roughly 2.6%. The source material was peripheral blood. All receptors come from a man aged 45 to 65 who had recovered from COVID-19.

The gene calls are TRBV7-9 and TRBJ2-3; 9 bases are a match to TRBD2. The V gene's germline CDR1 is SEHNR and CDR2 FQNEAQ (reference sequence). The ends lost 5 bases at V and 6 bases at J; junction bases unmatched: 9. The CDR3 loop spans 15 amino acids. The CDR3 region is CASSDLSGTSDTQYF. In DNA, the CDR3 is TGTGCCAGCAGCGATCTCTCAGGGACTAGCGATACGCAGTATTTT.

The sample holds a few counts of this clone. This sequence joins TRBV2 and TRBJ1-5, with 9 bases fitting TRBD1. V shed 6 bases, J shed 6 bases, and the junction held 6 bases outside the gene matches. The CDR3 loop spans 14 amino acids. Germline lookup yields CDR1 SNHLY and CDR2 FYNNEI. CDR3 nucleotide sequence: TGTGCCAGCAGCCGACAGGGGGGTAGTCAGCCCCAGCATTTT. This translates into CASSRQGGSQPQHF.

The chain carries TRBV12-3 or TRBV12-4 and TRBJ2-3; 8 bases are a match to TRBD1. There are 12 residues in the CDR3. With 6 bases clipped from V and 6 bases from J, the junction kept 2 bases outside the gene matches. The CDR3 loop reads CASRDRVDTQYF. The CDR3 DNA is TGTGCCAGCAGGGACAGGGTGGATACGCAGTATTTT.

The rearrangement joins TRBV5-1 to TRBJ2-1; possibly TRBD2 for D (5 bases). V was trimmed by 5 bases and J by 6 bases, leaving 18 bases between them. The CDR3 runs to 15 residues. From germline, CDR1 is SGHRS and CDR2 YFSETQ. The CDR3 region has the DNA TGCGCCAGCAGTTCCCTAGCAGTGGTGAGCAATGAGCAGTTCTTC. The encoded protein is CASSSLAVVSNEQFF.

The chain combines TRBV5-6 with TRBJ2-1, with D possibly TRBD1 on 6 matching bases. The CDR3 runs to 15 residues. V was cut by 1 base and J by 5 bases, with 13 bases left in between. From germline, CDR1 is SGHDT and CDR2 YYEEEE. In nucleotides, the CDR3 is TGTGCCAGCAGCTTGTTCAGGGGTTTAGACAATGAGCAGTTCTTC. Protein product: CASSLFRGLDNEQFF.

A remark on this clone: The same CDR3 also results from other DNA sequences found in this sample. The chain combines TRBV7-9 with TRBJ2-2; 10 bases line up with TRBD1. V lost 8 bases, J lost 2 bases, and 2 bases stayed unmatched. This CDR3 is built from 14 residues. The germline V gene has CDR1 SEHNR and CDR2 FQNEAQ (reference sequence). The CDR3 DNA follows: TGTGCCAGCGGGACAGGGGCCAACACCGGGGAGCTGTTTTTT. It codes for CASGTGANTGELFF.

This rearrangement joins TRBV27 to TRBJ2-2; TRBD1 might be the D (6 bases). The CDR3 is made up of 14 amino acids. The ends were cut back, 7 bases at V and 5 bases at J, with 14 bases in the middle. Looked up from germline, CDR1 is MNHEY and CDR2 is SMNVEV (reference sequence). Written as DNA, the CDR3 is TGTGCCAGCATGGTGGGGGCTTGGACCGGGGAGCTGTTTTTT. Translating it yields CASMVGAWTGELFF.

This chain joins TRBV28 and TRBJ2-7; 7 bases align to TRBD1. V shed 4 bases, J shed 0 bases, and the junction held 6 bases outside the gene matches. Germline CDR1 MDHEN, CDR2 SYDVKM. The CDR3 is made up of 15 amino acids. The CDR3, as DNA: TGTGCCAGCAGTTCCGGGACAGCCCTCTCCTACGAGCAGTACTTC. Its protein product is CASSSGTALSYEQYF.

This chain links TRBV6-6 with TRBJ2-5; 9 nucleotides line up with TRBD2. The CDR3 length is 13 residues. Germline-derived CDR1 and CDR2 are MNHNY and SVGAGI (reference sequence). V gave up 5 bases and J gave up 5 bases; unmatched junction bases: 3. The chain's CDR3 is CASSRGGGETQYF. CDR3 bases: TGTGCCAGCAGTCGCGGGGGGGGTGAGACCCAGTACTTC.

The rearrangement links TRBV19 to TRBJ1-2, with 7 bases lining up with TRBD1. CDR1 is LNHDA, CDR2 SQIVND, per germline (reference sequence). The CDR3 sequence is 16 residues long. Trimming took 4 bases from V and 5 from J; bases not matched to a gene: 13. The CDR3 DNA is TGTGCCAGTAGTACATCGACAGGGAGGAAGTTGTATGGCTACACCTTC. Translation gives CASSTSTGRKLYGYTF. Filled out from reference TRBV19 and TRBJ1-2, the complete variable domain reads DGGITQSPKYLFRKEGQNVTLSCEQNLNHDAMYWYRQDPGQGLRLIYYSQIVNDFQKGDIAEGYSVSREKKESFPLTVTSAQKNPTAFYLCASSTSTGRKLYGYTFGSGTRLTVV.

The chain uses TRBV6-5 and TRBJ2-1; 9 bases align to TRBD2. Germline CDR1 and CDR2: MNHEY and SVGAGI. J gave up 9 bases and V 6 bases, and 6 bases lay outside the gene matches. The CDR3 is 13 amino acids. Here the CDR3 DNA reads TGTGCCAGCAGACTGGGACTAGCTGGTGAGCAGTTCTTC. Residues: CASRLGLAGEQFF.

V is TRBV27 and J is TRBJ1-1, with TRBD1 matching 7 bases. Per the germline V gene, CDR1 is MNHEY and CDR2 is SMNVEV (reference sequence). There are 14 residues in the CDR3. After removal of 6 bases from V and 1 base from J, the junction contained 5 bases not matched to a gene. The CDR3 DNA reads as TGTGCCAGCAGGGGACAGACTACGAACACTGAAGCTTTCTTT. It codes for CASRGQTTNTEAFF.

Here the CDR3 reads CATGSSGGRTSGANVLTF. The CDR3 region has the DNA TGTGCCACCGGTTCTTCGGGGGGGCGAACTTCTGGGGCCAACGTCCTGACTTTC. The rearrangement joins TRBV15 to TRBJ2-6; TRBD2 agrees at 8 bases. Losses at the gene ends were 8 bases for V and 1 base for J; bases not matched to a gene: 13. The V gene's germline CDR1 is LNHNV and CDR2 YYDKDF (reference sequence). The CDR3 is 18 amino acids.

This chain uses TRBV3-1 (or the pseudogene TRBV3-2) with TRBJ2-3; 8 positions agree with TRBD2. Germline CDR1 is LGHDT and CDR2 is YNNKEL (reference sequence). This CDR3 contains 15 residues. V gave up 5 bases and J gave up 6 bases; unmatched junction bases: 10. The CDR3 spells CASSSRTSLGDTQYF. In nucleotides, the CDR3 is TGTGCCAGCAGCTCAAGGACTAGCCTGGGGGATACGCAGTATTTT.

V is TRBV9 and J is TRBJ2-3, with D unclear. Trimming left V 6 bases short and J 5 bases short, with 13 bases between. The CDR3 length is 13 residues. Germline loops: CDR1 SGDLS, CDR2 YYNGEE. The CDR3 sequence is CASTYNPGDTQYF. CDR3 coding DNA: TGTGCCAGCACCTATAACCCAGGAGATACGCAGTATTTT.